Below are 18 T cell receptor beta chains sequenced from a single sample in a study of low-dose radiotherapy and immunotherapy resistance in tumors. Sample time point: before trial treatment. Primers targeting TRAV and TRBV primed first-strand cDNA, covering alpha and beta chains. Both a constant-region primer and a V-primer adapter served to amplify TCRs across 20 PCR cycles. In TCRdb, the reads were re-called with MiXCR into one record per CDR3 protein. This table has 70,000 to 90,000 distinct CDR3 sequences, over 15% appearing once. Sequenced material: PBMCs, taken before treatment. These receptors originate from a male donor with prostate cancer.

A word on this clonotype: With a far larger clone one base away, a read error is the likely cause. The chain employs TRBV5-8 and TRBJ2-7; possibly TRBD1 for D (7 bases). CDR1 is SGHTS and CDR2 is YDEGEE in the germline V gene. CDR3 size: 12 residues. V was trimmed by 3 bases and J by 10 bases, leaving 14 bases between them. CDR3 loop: CASSSMRDSQYF. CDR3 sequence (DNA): TGTGCCAGCAGCTCGATGCGGGACAGTCAGTACTTC.

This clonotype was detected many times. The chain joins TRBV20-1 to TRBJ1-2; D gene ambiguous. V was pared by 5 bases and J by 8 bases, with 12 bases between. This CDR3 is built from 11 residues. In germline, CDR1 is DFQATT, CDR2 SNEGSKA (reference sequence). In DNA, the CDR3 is TGCAGTGCTCGGGAACTCAAAGGCTACACCTTC. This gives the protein CSARELKGYTF.

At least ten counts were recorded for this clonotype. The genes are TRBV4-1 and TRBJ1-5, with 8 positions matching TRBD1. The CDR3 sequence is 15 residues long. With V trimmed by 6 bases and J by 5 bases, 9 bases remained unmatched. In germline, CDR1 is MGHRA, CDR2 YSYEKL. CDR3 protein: CASSPRQGSDQPQHF. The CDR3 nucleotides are TGCGCCAGCAGTCCCAGACAGGGGAGTGATCAGCCCCAGCATTTT.

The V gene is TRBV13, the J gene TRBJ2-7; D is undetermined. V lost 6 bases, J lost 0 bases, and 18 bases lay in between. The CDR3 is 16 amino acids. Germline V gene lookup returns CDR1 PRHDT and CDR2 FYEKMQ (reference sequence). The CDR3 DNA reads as TGTGCCAGCAGTCGAATTACGCAGAACTACTCCTACGAGCAGTACTTC. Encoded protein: CASSRITQNYSYEQYF.

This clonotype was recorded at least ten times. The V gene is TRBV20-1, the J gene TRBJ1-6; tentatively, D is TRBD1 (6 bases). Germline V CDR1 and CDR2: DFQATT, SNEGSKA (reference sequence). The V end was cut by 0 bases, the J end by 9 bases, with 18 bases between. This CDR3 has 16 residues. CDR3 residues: CSARDLRGGASSPLHF. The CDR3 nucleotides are TGCAGTGCTAGAGACCTACGGGGGGGCGCGAGTTCACCCCTCCACTTT.

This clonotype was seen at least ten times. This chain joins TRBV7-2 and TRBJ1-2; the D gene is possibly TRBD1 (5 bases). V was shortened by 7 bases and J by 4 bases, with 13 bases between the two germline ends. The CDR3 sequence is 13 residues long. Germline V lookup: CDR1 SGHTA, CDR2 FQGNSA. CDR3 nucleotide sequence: TGTGCCAGCACCGGGACTGGAAGCTATGGCTACACCTTC. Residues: CASTGTGSYGYTF. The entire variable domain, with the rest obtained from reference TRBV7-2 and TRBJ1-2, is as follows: GAGVSQSPSNKVTEKGKDVELRCDPISGHTALYWYRQSLGQGLEFLIYFQGNSAPDKSGLPSDRFSAERTGGSVSTLTIQRTQQEDSAVYLCASTGTGSYGYTFGSGTRLTVV.

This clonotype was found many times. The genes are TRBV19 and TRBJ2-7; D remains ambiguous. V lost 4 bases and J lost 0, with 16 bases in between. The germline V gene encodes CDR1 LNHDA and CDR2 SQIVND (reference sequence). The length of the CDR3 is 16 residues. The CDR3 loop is CASSSVRAKSSYEQYF. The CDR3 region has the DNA TGTGCCAGTAGTAGTGTCCGAGCCAAAAGCTCCTACGAGCAGTACTTC.

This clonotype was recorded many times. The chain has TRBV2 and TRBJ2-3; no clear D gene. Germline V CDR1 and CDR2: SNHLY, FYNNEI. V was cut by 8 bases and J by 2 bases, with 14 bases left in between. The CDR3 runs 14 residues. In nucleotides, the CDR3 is TGTGCCAGCGTCAGGTACAGCAACACAGATACGCAGTATTTT. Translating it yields CASVRYSNTDTQYF.

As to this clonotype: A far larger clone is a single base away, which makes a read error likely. The CDR3: CANSTSGGAGEQYF. CDR3 DNA: TGTGCCAACAGCACAAGCGGGGGGGCCGGCGAGCAGTACTTC. The chain uses TRBV7-6 and TRBJ2-7; 10 bases are a match to TRBD2. CDR3 size: 14 residues. The V gene's germline CDR1 is SGHVS and CDR2 FNYEAQ.

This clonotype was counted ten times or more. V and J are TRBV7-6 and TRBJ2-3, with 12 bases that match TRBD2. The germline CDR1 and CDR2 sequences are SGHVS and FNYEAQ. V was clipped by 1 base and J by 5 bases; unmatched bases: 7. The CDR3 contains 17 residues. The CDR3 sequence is CASSLGLAGAPRDTQYF. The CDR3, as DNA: TGTGCCAGCAGCTTAGGACTAGCGGGGGCCCCCCGAGATACGCAGTATTTT. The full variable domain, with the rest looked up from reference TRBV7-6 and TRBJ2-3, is GAGVSQSPRYKVTKRGQDVALRCDPISGHVSLYWYRQALGQGPEFLTYFNYEAQQDKSGLPNDRFSAERPEGSISTLTIQRTEQRDSAMYRCASSLGLAGAPRDTQYFGPGTRLTVL.

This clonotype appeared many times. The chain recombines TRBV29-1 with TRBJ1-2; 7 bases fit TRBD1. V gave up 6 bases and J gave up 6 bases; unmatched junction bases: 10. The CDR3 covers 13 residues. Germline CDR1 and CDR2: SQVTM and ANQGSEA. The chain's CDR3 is CSVAGGPTDGYTF. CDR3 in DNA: TGCAGCGTGGCAGGGGGTCCGACGGATGGCTACACCTTC.

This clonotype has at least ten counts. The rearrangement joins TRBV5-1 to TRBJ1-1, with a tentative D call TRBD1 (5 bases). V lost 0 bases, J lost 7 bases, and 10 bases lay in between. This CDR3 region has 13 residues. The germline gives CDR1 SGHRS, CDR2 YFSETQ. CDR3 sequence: CASSLGGGDEAFF. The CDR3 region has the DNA TGCGCCAGCAGCTTGGGGGGCGGAGATGAAGCTTTCTTT. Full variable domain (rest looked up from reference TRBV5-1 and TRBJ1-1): KAGVTQTPRYLIKTRGQQVTLSCSPISGHRSVSWYQQTPGQGLQFLFEYFSETQRNKGNFPGRFSGRQFSNSRSEMNVSTLELGDSALYLCASSLGGGDEAFFGQGTRLTVV.

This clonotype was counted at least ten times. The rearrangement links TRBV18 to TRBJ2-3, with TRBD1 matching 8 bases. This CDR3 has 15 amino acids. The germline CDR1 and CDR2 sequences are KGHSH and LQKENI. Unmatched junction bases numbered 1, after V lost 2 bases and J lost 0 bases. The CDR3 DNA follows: TGTGCCAGCTCACCAGGACAGGGTAGCACAGATACGCAGTATTTT. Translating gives CASSPGQGSTDTQYF.

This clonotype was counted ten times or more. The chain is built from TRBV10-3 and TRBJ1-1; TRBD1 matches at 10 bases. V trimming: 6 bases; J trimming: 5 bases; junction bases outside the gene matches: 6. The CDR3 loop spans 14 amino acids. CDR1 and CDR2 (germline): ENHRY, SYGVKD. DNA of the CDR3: TGTGCCATCAGGACAGGGGGCCAGGAGACTGAAGCTTTCTTT. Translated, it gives CAIRTGGQETEAFF.

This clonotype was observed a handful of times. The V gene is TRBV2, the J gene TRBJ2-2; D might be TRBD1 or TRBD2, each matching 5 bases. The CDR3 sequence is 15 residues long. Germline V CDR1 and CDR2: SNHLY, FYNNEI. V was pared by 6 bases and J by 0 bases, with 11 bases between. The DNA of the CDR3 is TGTGCCAGCAGGCCGGGACCCTCGAACACCGGGGAGCTGTTTTTT. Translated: CASRPGPSNTGELFF.

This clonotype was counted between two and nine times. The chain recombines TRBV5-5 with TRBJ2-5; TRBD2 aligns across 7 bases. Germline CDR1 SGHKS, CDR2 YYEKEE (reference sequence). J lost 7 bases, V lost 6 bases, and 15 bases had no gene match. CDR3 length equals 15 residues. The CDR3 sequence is CASTREASPGGTQYF. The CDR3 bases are TGTGCCAGCACCCGGGAGGCGTCCCCCGGCGGGACCCAGTACTTC.

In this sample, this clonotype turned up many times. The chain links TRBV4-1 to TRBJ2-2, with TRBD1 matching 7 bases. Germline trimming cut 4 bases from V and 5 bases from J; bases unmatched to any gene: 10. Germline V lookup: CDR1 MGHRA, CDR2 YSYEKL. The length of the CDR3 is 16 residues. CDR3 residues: CASSPPGTAVTGELFF. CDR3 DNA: TGCGCCAGCAGCCCACCTGGGACAGCGGTAACCGGGGAGCTGTTTTTT.

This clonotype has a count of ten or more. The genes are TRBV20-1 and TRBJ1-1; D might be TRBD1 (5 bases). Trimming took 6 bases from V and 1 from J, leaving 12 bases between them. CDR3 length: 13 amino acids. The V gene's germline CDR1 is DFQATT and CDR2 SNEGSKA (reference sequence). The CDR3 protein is CSARLGGNTEAFF. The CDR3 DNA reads TGCAGTGCCAGACTGGGGGGGAACACTGAAGCTTTCTTT.